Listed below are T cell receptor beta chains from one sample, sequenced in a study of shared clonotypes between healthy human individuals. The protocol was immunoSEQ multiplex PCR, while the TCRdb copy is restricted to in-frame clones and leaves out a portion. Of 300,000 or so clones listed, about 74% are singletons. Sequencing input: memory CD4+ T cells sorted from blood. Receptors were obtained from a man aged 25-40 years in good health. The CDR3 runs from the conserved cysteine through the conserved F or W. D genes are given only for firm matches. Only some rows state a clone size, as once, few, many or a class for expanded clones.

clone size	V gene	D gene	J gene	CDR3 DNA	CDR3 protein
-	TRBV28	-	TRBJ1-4	TGTGCCAGCAGGTCGTTCGTGGAAGCGGGCGGAAAACTGTTTTTT	CASRSFVEAGGKLFF
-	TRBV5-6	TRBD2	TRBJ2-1	TGTGCCAGCAGCACGGGACTAGCGGGAGGGGTTTACAATGAGCAGTTCTTC	CASSTGLAGGVYNEQFF
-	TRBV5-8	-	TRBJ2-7	TGTGCCAGCAGCTTGAAGTTCAGCTCCTACGAGCAGTACTTC	CASSLKFSSYEQYF
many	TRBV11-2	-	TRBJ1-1	TGTGCCAGCAGCTTTAACGGGAACACTGAAGCTTTCTTT	CASSFNGNTEAFF
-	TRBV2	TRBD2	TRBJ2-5	TGTGCCAGCGGGGGGGTTCGAGGGAGTTCCGAGACCCAGTACTTC	CASGGVRGSSETQYF
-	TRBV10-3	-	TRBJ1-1	TGTGCCATCAGCAGGGACATGAACACTGAAGCTTTCTTT	CAISRDMNTEAFF
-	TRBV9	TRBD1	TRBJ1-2	TGTGCCAGCAGCGTAGGAGGTGGGACAGACTATGGCTACACCTTC	CASSVGGGTDYGYTF
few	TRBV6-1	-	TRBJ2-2	TGTGCCAGCAGAGCGACAGCATCGAACACCGGGGAGCTGTTTTTT	CASRATASNTGELFF
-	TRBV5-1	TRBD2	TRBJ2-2	TGCGCCAGCAGCTTGACTAGCGGCCGCACCGGGGAGCTGTTTTTT	CASSLTSGRTGELFF
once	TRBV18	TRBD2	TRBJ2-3	TGTGCCAGCTCACCACCGGGTAGCGGGAGATTGACAGATACGCAGTATTTT	CASSPPGSGRLTDTQYF